This T cell receptor (beta chain) came from a study of T cell responses to AZD1222 COVID-19 vaccine. Method: immunoSEQ multiplex PCR; TCRdb's copy keeps in-frame clones and lacks some. The sample records about 120,000 clones, around 89% being singletons. The junction had 6 bases not matched to a gene; V was cut back by 2 bases and J by 4 bases. The CDR3 loop spans 15 amino acids. The germline V gene has CDR1 MNHEY and CDR2 SVGAGI. Study outcomes and limitations: Spike-wide vaccine-associated CD4 TCRs dominated at 160-218 and 743-854.

Turning to this clone: Its antigen is not identified.

The chain carries TRBV6-5 and TRBJ1-1; TRBD1 aligns across 8 bases. This receptor was identified in an adult who received the AZD1222 COVID-19 vaccine. The source material was peripheral blood, sampled 28 days after the second AZD1222 dose. Written as DNA, the CDR3 is TGTGCCAGCAGTTACACAGCAGGGGGCGGCACTGAAGCTTTCTTT. Its translation is CASSYTAGGGTEAFF.